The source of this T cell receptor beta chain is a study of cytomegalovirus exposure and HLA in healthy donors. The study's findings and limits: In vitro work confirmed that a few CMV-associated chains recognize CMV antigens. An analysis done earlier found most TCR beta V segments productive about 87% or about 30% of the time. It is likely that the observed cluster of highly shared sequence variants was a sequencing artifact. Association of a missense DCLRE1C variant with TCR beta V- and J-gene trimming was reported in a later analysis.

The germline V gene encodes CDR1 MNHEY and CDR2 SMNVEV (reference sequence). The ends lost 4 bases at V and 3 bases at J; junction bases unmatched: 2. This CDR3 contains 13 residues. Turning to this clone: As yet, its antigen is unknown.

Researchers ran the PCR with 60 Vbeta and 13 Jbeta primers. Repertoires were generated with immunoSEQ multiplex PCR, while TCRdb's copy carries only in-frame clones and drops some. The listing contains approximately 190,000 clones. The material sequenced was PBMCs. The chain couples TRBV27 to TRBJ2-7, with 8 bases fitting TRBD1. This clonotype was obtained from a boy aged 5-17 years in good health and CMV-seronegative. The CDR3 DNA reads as TGTGCCAGCAGTTACGGACAGGGCTACGAGCAGTACTTC. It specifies CASSYGQGYEQYF.